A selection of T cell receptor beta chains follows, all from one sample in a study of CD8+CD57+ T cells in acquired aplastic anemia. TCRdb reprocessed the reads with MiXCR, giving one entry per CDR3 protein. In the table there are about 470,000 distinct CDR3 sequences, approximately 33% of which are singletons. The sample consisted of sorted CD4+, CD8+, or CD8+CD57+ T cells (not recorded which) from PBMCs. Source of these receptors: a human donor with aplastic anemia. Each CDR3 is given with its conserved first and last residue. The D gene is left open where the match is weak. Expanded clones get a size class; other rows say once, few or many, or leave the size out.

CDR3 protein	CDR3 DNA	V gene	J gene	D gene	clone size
CASSYQALAGVNEQFF	TGTGCCAGCAGTTACCAAGCACTAGCGGGAGTTAATGAGCAGTTCTTC	TRBV25-1	TRBJ2-1	TRBD2	-
CASTGEWETQYF	TGTGCCAGCACCGGCGAGTGGGAGACCCAGTACTTC	TRBV7-9	TRBJ2-5	-	many
CASSERGPGSSYEQYF	TGTGCCAGCAGTGAAAGGGGACCGGGGAGCTCCTACGAGCAGTACTTC	TRBV2	TRBJ2-7	-	-
CSARYSGGARADTQYF	TGCAGTGCTAGATACAGCGGGGGGGCCAGGGCAGATACGCAGTATTTT	TRBV20-1	TRBJ2-3	TRBD2	few
CASSESGYTGELFF	TGCGCCAGCAGTGAGTCAGGCTACACCGGGGAGCTGTTTTTT	TRBV10-1	TRBJ2-2	-	many
CASSQNRDNYGYTF	TGCGCCAGCAGCCAAAACCGGGACAACTATGGCTACACCTTC	TRBV4-3	TRBJ1-2	-	-
CASSESPGYQPQHF	TGTGCCAGCAGTGAAAGCCCAGGGTATCAGCCCCAGCATTTT	TRBV2	TRBJ1-5	-	-
CASSLGPPNYGYTF	TGTGCCAGCAGCTTAGGTCCGCCGAACTATGGCTACACCTTC	TRBV7-2	TRBJ1-2	-	many
CATSDANHYAYNEQFF	TGTGCCACCAGTGATGCGAACCACTATGCCTACAATGAGCAGTTCTTC	TRBV24-1	TRBJ2-1	-	many
CASSLGLGRGGFNEQFF	TGTGCCAGCAGCTTAGGGTTGGGACGGGGGGGTTTCAATGAGCAGTTCTTC	TRBV7-6	TRBJ2-1	TRBD2	once
CASRKLSGDTQYF	TGTGCCAGCAGAAAGCTATCGGGAGATACGCAGTATTTT	TRBV12-3/TRBV12-4	TRBJ2-3	-	-
CASSYRVVDTEAFF	TGTGCCAGCAGCTACAGGGTTGTGGACACTGAAGCTTTCTTT	TRBV2	TRBJ1-1	-	many
CASSHESAGSYEQYF	TGTGCCAGCAGCCACGAATCCGCTGGCTCCTACGAGCAGTACTTC	TRBV6-1	TRBJ2-7	-	many
CASSPRDRGQSEQYF	TGTGCCAGCAGCCCACGGGACAGGGGGCAGTCCGAGCAGTACTTC	TRBV9	TRBJ2-7	TRBD1	few
CSETGTENTEAFF	TGCAGCGAAACCGGGACAGAGAACACTGAAGCTTTCTTT	TRBV29-1	TRBJ1-1	TRBD1	-
CASSPTGHRHNEQFF	TGTGCCAGCAGCCCGACAGGCCACCGTCACAATGAGCAGTTCTTC	TRBV11-1	TRBJ2-1	-	few
CATSDKSTSGTQYF	TGTGCCACCAGTGACAAATCAACGTCAGGTACGCAGTATTTT	TRBV24-1	TRBJ2-3	-	-
CASSPFAGGENEQFF	TGTGCCAGCTCACCTTTCGCGGGGGGCGAGAATGAGCAGTTCTTC	TRBV25-1	TRBJ2-1	TRBD2	-
CATSGQPSREQYF	TGTGCCACCTCCGGACAGCCCTCGAGGGAGCAGTACTTC	TRBV15	TRBJ2-7	-	-
CAIGARVDTEAFF	TGTGCCATCGGGGCCAGGGTGGACACTGAAGCTTTCTTT	TRBV10-3	TRBJ1-1	-	-
CASGADRLPLGYTF	TGTGCCAGTGGGGCGGACAGGCTTCCCTTAGGCTACACCTTC	TRBV19	TRBJ1-2	TRBD1	many
CASSLGMGNTIYF	TGTGCCAGCAGCTTAGGGATGGGAAACACCATATATTTT	TRBV7-2	TRBJ1-3	-	many
CASSLDPPMTSLETQYF	TGTGCCAGCAGCTTAGACCCCCCGATGACTAGTCTGGAGACCCAGTACTTC	TRBV11-2	TRBJ2-5	-	-
CSATGDRVIAGELFF	TGCAGTGCCACCGGGGACAGGGTCATTGCCGGGGAGCTGTTTTTT	TRBV20-1	TRBJ2-2	TRBD1	few
CASSLTSSGLDTQYF	TGTGCCAGCAGCTTAACGTCTTCCGGTCTGGATACGCAGTATTTT	TRBV7-3	TRBJ2-3	-	few
CASRTSGDTDTQYF	TGTGCCAGTAGAACCAGCGGGGACACAGATACGCAGTATTTT	TRBV19	TRBJ2-3	TRBD2	many
CASSDGGSWFSGANVLTF	TGTGCCAGCAGTGACGGAGGGTCTTGGTTTTCTGGGGCCAACGTCCTGACTTTC	TRBV2	TRBJ2-6	-	few
CASSFLLSKNEQFF	TGTGCCAGCAGCTTCCTCCTTTCAAAAAATGAGCAGTTCTTC	TRBV11-3	TRBJ2-1	-	few
CASSTRTSVTARYQPQHF	TGTGCCAGCAGCACCCGGACTTCTGTGACCGCCCGATATCAGCCCCAGCATTTT	TRBV11-1	TRBJ1-5	-	-
CSAMGWGNNEQFF	TGCAGTGCCATGGGCTGGGGGAACAATGAGCAGTTCTTC	TRBV20-1	TRBJ2-1	-	many
CAISDLQGAYSPLHF	TGTGCCATCAGTGATTTACAGGGCGCTTATTCACCCCTCCACTTT	TRBV10-3	TRBJ1-6	-	-